This passage covers 13 T cell receptor beta chains from one sample sequenced in a study of cytomegalovirus exposure and HLA in healthy donors. 13 Jbeta primers and 60 Vbeta primers were used for the PCR. The assay was immunoSEQ multiplex PCR, and TCRdb's table has in-frame clones only and misses some. Among approximately 140,000 clones listed, roughly 83% were seen once. Sample: PBMCs. These receptors all stem from a human donor in good health.

This clone was seen a few times. The chain is built from TRBV4-2 and TRBJ2-5; TRBD2 matches at 10 bases. CDR3 size: 14 residues. Losses at the gene ends were 4 bases for V and 3 bases for J; bases not matched to a gene: 2. Germline CDR1 LGHNA, CDR2 YNFKEQ. In nucleotides, the CDR3 is TGTGCCAGCAGCCCCGGACTAGCGGAAGAGACCCAGTACTTC. This sequence encodes CASSPGLAEETQYF.

This chain connects TRBV28 to TRBJ2-7; the D gene is possibly TRBD2 (5 bases). Per the germline V gene, CDR1 is MDHEN and CDR2 is SYDVKM. V shed 8 bases and J shed 4 bases, with 18 bases lying between them. The CDR3 has 14 residues. The CDR3 coding sequence is TGTGCCAGCGAAAGCGGAGGACCATCATACGAGCAGTACTTC. It specifies CASESGGPSYEQYF. Filled out from reference TRBV28 and TRBJ2-7, the complete variable domain reads DVKVTQSSRYLVKRTGEKVFLECVQDMDHENMFWYRQDPGLGLRLIYFSYDVKMKEKGDIPEGYSVSREKKERFSLILESASTNQTSMYLCASESGGPSYEQYFGPGTRLTVT.

The V and J genes are TRBV7-2 and TRBJ2-5, with 7 bases matching TRBD2. Germline CDR1 reads SGHTA; CDR2 reads FQGNSA. The CDR3 spans 15 residues. V trimming: 1 base; J trimming: 2 bases; junction bases outside the gene matches: 4. The CDR3: CASSLGGTKQETQYF. For the CDR3, the DNA is TGTGCCAGCAGCTTAGGCGGGACTAAACAAGAGACCCAGTACTTC.

The chain recombines TRBV5-6 with TRBJ2-1; 7 positions match TRBD2. The CDR3 has 13 amino acids. Germline values: CDR1 SGHDT, CDR2 YYEEEE. Germline trimming cut 2 bases from V and 8 bases from J; bases unmatched to any gene: 4. Written as DNA, the CDR3 is TGTGCCAGCAGCTTAGGACTAGGAGATGAGCAGTTCTTC. The encoded protein is CASSLGLGDEQFF.

The V gene is TRBV5-1, the J gene TRBJ2-5; 9 nucleotides match TRBD2. The CDR3 totals 15 residues. V lost 3 bases, J lost 3 bases, and 6 bases stayed unmatched. The germline CDR1 and CDR2 sequences are SGHRS and YFSETQ. CDR3 region: CASSYQGLAEETQYF. The CDR3 DNA reads as TGCGCCAGCAGCTACCAGGGACTAGCTGAAGAGACCCAGTACTTC.

The CDR3 sequence: CASSLRGRGSSYEQYF. The CDR3 DNA reads as TGTGCCAGCAGTTTAAGGGGCAGGGGGTCTTCCTACGAGCAGTACTTC. The chain recombines TRBV27 with TRBJ2-7; 7 bases match TRBD1. The V and J ends lost 2 bases and 1 base, in that order; junction bases with no gene match: 8. The CDR3 sequence is 16 residues long. In germline, CDR1 is MNHEY, CDR2 SMNVEV (reference sequence).

This chain joins TRBV11-3 and TRBJ2-5, with 7 bases lining up with TRBD2. CDR1 and CDR2 (germline): SGHNT, YENEEA. The V and J ends lost 5 bases and 5 bases, in that order; junction bases with no gene match: 8. This CDR3 has 14 amino acids. CDR3 region: CASSPLGGSETQYF. CDR3 in DNA: TGTGCCAGCAGCCCCCTCGGGGGGTCGGAGACCCAGTACTTC.

In its sample, this clone was seen once. The chain has TRBV12-5 and TRBJ1-4; D call uncertain. In germline, CDR1 is LGHNT, CDR2 FRNRAP. The germline V and J ends were trimmed by 0 bases and 8 bases, with 13 bases remaining between them. The CDR3 totals 15 residues. Written as DNA, the CDR3 is TGTGCTAGTGGTTTGGTAGGAGGAACCGACGAAAAACTGTTTTTT. As protein: CASGLVGGTDEKLFF.

This sequence joins TRBV10-3 and TRBJ2-1; D not resolved. This CDR3 spans 14 amino acids. V lost 6 bases and J 1 base, leaving 10 bases between the germline ends. Germline CDR1 reads ENHRY; CDR2 reads SYGVKD. CDR3 DNA: TGTGCCATCAGAGGAGTAAGTTCCTACAATGAGCAGTTCTTC. This gives the protein CAIRGVSSYNEQFF.

The chain links TRBV19 to TRBJ2-3; D is possibly TRBD1 (6 bases). With 3 bases removed from V and 5 bases from J, the gap between germline ends came to 9 bases. CDR1 is LNHDA, CDR2 SQIVND, per germline (reference sequence). The CDR3 length is 13 residues. The CDR3: CASSMGAIDTQYF. For the CDR3, the DNA is TGTGCCAGTAGTATGGGGGCTATAGATACGCAGTATTTT.

The rearrangement uses TRBV30 and TRBJ2-7; TRBD1 aligns across 10 bases. This CDR3 comprises 13 residues. Germline CDR1 GTSNPN, CDR2 SVGIG (reference sequence). V lost 4 bases to trimming and J lost 6 bases; unmatched junction nucleotides: 6. The CDR3 protein is CAWKGTGDLEQYF. CDR3 in DNA: TGTGCCTGGAAAGGGACAGGGGATCTCGAGCAGTACTTC.

The chain uses TRBV7-9 and TRBJ1-2; D possibly corresponds to TRBD1 (6 bases). This CDR3 spans 14 amino acids. The germline gives CDR1 SEHNR, CDR2 FQNEAQ (reference sequence). Trimming took off 1 base at V and 1 base at J, with 7 bases between the two ends. The CDR3 here is CASSLGQDNYGYTF. The DNA for the CDR3 is TGTGCCAGCAGCTTAGGACAGGATAACTATGGCTACACCTTC.

V gene TRBV30 combines with J gene TRBJ1-5, with D unclear. V was clipped by 6 bases and J by 3 bases, with 12 bases between them. CDR1 is GTSNPN, CDR2 SVGIG, per germline (reference sequence). CDR3 length: 13 amino acids. CDR3 protein: CACSDGDNQPQHF. DNA of the CDR3: TGTGCCTGCTCCGACGGAGACAATCAGCCCCAGCATTTT.